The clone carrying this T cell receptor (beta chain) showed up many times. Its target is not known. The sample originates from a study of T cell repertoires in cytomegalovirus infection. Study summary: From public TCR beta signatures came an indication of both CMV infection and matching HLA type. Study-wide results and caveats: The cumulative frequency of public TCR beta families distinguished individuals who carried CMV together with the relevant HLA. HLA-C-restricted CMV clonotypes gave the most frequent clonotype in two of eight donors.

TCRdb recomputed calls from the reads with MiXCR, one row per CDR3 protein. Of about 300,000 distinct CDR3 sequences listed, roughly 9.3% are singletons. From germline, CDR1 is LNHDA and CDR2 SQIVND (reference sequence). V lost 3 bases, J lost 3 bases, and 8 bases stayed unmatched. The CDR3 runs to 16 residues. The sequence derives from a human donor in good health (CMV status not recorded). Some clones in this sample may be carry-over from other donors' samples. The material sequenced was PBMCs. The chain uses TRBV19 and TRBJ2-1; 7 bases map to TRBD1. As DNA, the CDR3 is TGTGCCAGTAGTATTTCTGGGACAGAGCACTACAATGAGCAGTTCTTC. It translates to CASSISGTEHYNEQFF.